This is a list of T cell receptor beta chains from one sample in a study of CD8 T cells in ankylosing spondylitis. TCRdb used MiXCR to reprocess the 5' RACE reads, holding one entry per CDR3 protein. The sample consists of a few hundred thousand distinct CDR3 sequences, over 15% of them appearing once. The sample comprised blood, either unsorted or a sorted T cell fraction (not recorded which). These receptors were collected from a male donor with ankylosing spondylitis or in good health (not recorded which). Each CDR3 is given with its conserved first and last residue. The D gene is left open where the match is weak. Clone size is shown for a subset of rows, as once, few, many or a class of expanded clone.

d_gene: .; v_gene: TRBV27; abundance: .; j_gene: TRBJ2-3; CDR3nt: TGTGCCAGCAACCCAACCGACAGTAAGACAGATACGCAGTATTTT; CDR3aa: CASNPTDSKTDTQYF
d_gene: .; v_gene: TRBV5-1; abundance: .; j_gene: TRBJ2-7; CDR3nt: TGCGCCAGCAGCTTGGGGGGACATTCGTTCGCCTACGAGCAGTACTTC; CDR3aa: CASSLGGHSFAYEQYF
d_gene: TRBD1; v_gene: TRBV7-9; abundance: .; j_gene: TRBJ2-3; CDR3nt: TGTGCCAGCAGCGTCCGGGACAGGGCCTACCGGACAGATACGCAGTATTTT; CDR3aa: CASSVRDRAYRTDTQYF
d_gene: .; v_gene: TRBV29-1; abundance: .; j_gene: TRBJ1-5; CDR3nt: TGCAGCGTTGGTGACAATCAGCCCCAGCATTTT; CDR3aa: CSVGDNQPQHF
d_gene: TRBD2; v_gene: TRBV7-9; abundance: .; j_gene: TRBJ2-2; CDR3nt: TGTGCCAGCAGCTTAGTACTAGCGGCACCCACCGGGGAGCTGTTTTTT; CDR3aa: CASSLVLAAPTGELFF
d_gene: .; v_gene: TRBV25-1; abundance: .; j_gene: TRBJ2-7; CDR3nt: TGTGCCAGCAGTGAATATGACCTAGAATCATACGAGCAGTACTTC; CDR3aa: CASSEYDLESYEQYF
d_gene: TRBD1; v_gene: TRBV4-3; abundance: few; j_gene: TRBJ2-3; CDR3nt: TGCGCCAGCAGCCACGGACAGGCGATCACAGATACGCAGTATTTT; CDR3aa: CASSHGQAITDTQYF
d_gene: .; v_gene: TRBV12-3/TRBV12-4; abundance: few; j_gene: TRBJ2-5; CDR3nt: TGTGCCAGCACCCCCAATCTGGGGATGGGGGAGACCCAGTACTTC; CDR3aa: CASTPNLGMGETQYF
d_gene: .; v_gene: TRBV6-1; abundance: .; j_gene: TRBJ2-7; CDR3nt: TGTGCCAGCAGTGAACCAGGGAACGAGCAGTACTTC; CDR3aa: CASSEPGNEQYF
d_gene: .; v_gene: TRBV12-3/TRBV12-4; abundance: few; j_gene: TRBJ2-3; CDR3nt: TGTGCCAGCAGCTCCCCCGGGGCTGGGGGCACAGATACGCAGTATTTT; CDR3aa: CASSSPGAGGTDTQYF
d_gene: .; v_gene: TRBV29-1; abundance: few; j_gene: TRBJ2-6; CDR3nt: TGCAGCGTTGTGGATCGGAGAGATCCCCTCTCTGGGGCCAACGTCCTGACTTTC; CDR3aa: CSVVDRRDPLSGANVLTF
d_gene: TRBD2; v_gene: TRBV12-3/TRBV12-4; abundance: .; j_gene: TRBJ2-1; CDR3nt: TGTGCCAGCAGTTTGGGGGGGTTTAGTGAGCAGTTCTTC; CDR3aa: CASSLGGFSEQFF
d_gene: TRBD2; v_gene: TRBV20-1; abundance: .; j_gene: TRBJ2-7; CDR3nt: TGCAGTGCTAGAGATATCGCAGGGACTAGCGGGGGATACGAGCAGTACTTC; CDR3aa: CSARDIAGTSGGYEQYF
d_gene: TRBD2; v_gene: TRBV6-4; abundance: .; j_gene: TRBJ2-1; CDR3nt: TGTGCCAGCAGTGAGGGGTCGGCTAGCGGTGGGGTTGAGCAGTTCTTC; CDR3aa: CASSEGSASGGVEQFF
d_gene: .; v_gene: TRBV4-1; abundance: .; j_gene: TRBJ2-1; CDR3nt: TGCGCCAGCAGCCCAGCGGACTACAATGAGCAGTTCTTC; CDR3aa: CASSPADYNEQFF
d_gene: TRBD1; v_gene: TRBV27; abundance: few; j_gene: TRBJ1-5; CDR3nt: TGTGCCACCAGACAGGGGAGCAATCAGCCCCAGCATTTT; CDR3aa: CATRQGSNQPQHF
d_gene: .; v_gene: TRBV4-1; abundance: many; j_gene: TRBJ2-1; CDR3nt: TGCGCCAGCAGCGCCCCAGTTGGGGTTGGGAATGAGCAGTTCTTC; CDR3aa: CASSAPVGVGNEQFF
d_gene: TRBD1; v_gene: TRBV10-3; abundance: many; j_gene: TRBJ2-7; CDR3nt: TGTGCCATCAAGGAGGACAGGGGCTACGAGCAGTACTTC; CDR3aa: CAIKEDRGYEQYF
d_gene: .; v_gene: TRBV6-1; abundance: .; j_gene: TRBJ2-1; CDR3nt: TGTGCCAGCAGCCTAACCCCCGGCAATGAGCAGTTCTTC; CDR3aa: CASSLTPGNEQFF
d_gene: .; v_gene: TRBV4-3; abundance: .; j_gene: TRBJ2-3; CDR3nt: TGCGCCAGCAGCCAAGAGGGGCCAGGGGCAGGCGATGGAGATACGCAGTATTTT; CDR3aa: CASSQEGPGAGDGDTQYF
d_gene: TRBD1; v_gene: TRBV29-1; abundance: few; j_gene: TRBJ2-7; CDR3nt: TGCAGCGCCTCGGGACAGGGAAATTCCTACGAGCAGTACTTC; CDR3aa: CSASGQGNSYEQYF
d_gene: TRBD1; v_gene: TRBV12-3/TRBV12-4; abundance: .; j_gene: TRBJ2-5; CDR3nt: TGTGCCAGCGCGGGACAGGGTTTAGAGACCCAGTACTTC; CDR3aa: CASAGQGLETQYF
d_gene: TRBD2; v_gene: TRBV12-3/TRBV12-4; abundance: .; j_gene: TRBJ2-3; CDR3nt: TGTGCCAGCAGTTTTCTATCCGAATGGGGTAGCGGGAGGGCCCCAGATACGCAGTATTTT; CDR3aa: CASSFLSEWGSGRAPDTQYF
d_gene: TRBD1; v_gene: TRBV29-1; abundance: .; j_gene: TRBJ1-2; CDR3nt: TGCAGCGTTGAATTGTCTGGCCAGGGGGTCTCTGGCTACACCTTC; CDR3aa: CSVELSGQGVSGYTF
d_gene: TRBD1; v_gene: TRBV20-1; abundance: many; j_gene: TRBJ2-1; CDR3nt: TGCAGTGCAAGGGACAGGGCCTACAATGAGCAGTTCTTC; CDR3aa: CSARDRAYNEQFF
d_gene: TRBD2; v_gene: TRBV4-2; abundance: .; j_gene: TRBJ2-5; CDR3nt: TGTGCCAGCAGCCCCCAGCCGACTAGCGGACAAGAGACCCAGTACTTC; CDR3aa: CASSPQPTSGQETQYF
d_gene: TRBD2; v_gene: TRBV3-1; abundance: .; j_gene: TRBJ2-1; CDR3nt: TGTGCCAGCAGCCCCCTATTAGCGGGAGGTCCAAATGAGCAGTTCTTC; CDR3aa: CASSPLLAGGPNEQFF
d_gene: .; v_gene: TRBV13; abundance: few; j_gene: TRBJ2-1; CDR3nt: TGTGCCAGCAGCTTCGAGGGCTACAATGAGCAGTTCTTC; CDR3aa: CASSFEGYNEQFF
d_gene: .; v_gene: TRBV27; abundance: many; j_gene: TRBJ2-7; CDR3nt: TGTGCCAGCAGTTTATCCCTAGTGGCAGGATCGAGCTCCTACGAGCAGTACTTC; CDR3aa: CASSLSLVAGSSSYEQYF
d_gene: TRBD2; v_gene: TRBV4-1; abundance: many; j_gene: TRBJ2-7; CDR3nt: TGCGCCAGCAGCCGAGTAGCGGGAAGGGCATACGAGCAGTACTTC; CDR3aa: CASSRVAGRAYEQYF
d_gene: TRBD2; v_gene: TRBV7-9; abundance: .; j_gene: TRBJ2-1; CDR3nt: TGTGCCAGCAGCTTTAGCGGGCATGAGCAGTTCTTC; CDR3aa: CASSFSGHEQFF
d_gene: TRBD2; v_gene: TRBV5-6; abundance: many; j_gene: TRBJ2-7; CDR3nt: TGTGCCAGCAGCTTGTTTGCGGGAGGAAACGAGCAGTACTTC; CDR3aa: CASSLFAGGNEQYF
d_gene: .; v_gene: TRBV29-1; abundance: few; j_gene: TRBJ2-7; CDR3nt: TGCAGCGTTACGACGGTGACCTACGAGCAGTACTTC; CDR3aa: CSVTTVTYEQYF
d_gene: TRBD2; v_gene: TRBV4-1; abundance: .; j_gene: TRBJ2-1; CDR3nt: TGCGCCAGCAGCCCCCAAGCGGGAGCCATATACAATGAGCAGTTCTTC; CDR3aa: CASSPQAGAIYNEQFF
d_gene: .; v_gene: TRBV6-5; abundance: few; j_gene: TRBJ2-1; CDR3nt: TGTGCCAGCAGTTACTCGGTCTGGCAATCCCACAATGAGCAGTTCTTC; CDR3aa: CASSYSVWQSHNEQFF
d_gene: .; v_gene: TRBV21-1; abundance: few; j_gene: TRBJ2-3; CDR3nt: TGTGCCAGCAGCAAAGTATTTAGGATTCTCACAGATACGCAGTATTTT; CDR3aa: CASSKVFRILTDTQYF
d_gene: TRBD2; v_gene: TRBV12-3/TRBV12-4; abundance: few; j_gene: TRBJ2-5; CDR3nt: TGTGCCAGCACGCTTAGCGGGAGCGGAGAGACCCAGTACTTC; CDR3aa: CASTLSGSGETQYF
d_gene: .; v_gene: TRBV19; abundance: .; j_gene: TRBJ2-1; CDR3nt: TGTGCCAGTAGTACAGGAGCGGCAGGGGAGAATGAGCAGTTCTTC; CDR3aa: CASSTGAAGENEQFF
d_gene: TRBD1; v_gene: TRBV12-3/TRBV12-4; abundance: .; j_gene: TRBJ2-2; CDR3nt: TGTGCCAGCAATCTGGGACAGGGCTCCGGGGAGCTGTTTTTT; CDR3aa: CASNLGQGSGELFF
d_gene: TRBD2; v_gene: TRBV15; abundance: few; j_gene: TRBJ2-1; CDR3nt: TGTGCCACCAGCCATAGCGGGACCGAGCGGAATGAGCAGTTCTTC; CDR3aa: CATSHSGTERNEQFF
d_gene: .; v_gene: TRBV5-1; abundance: many; j_gene: TRBJ2-1; CDR3nt: TGCGCCAGCAGGCCGGACTCCTACAATGAGCAGTTCTTC; CDR3aa: CASRPDSYNEQFF
d_gene: .; v_gene: TRBV6-2/TRBV6-3; abundance: few; j_gene: TRBJ2-1; CDR3nt: TGTGCCAGCAGTTACGGGCTCGGGGCCAACAATGAGCAGTTCTTC; CDR3aa: CASSYGLGANNEQFF
d_gene: .; v_gene: TRBV29-1; abundance: .; j_gene: TRBJ1-1; CDR3nt: TGCAGCGCTACAGACGGACGCTCAATCACTGAAGCTTTCTTT; CDR3aa: CSATDGRSITEAFF
d_gene: TRBD2; v_gene: TRBV4-1; abundance: .; j_gene: TRBJ2-3; CDR3nt: TGCGCCAGCAGCCAAGAAGCGGGAGGGGTAACAGATACGCAGTATTTT; CDR3aa: CASSQEAGGVTDTQYF
d_gene: TRBD2; v_gene: TRBV6-1; abundance: .; j_gene: TRBJ2-2; CDR3nt: TGTGCCACACGCTCGGGACTACGAACGAGCGAGCTGTTTTTT; CDR3aa: CATRSGLRTSELFF
d_gene: .; v_gene: TRBV12-3/TRBV12-4; abundance: .; j_gene: TRBJ2-7; CDR3nt: TGTGCCAGCAGAAGCGGAGAGGAATACGAGCAGTACTTC; CDR3aa: CASRSGEEYEQYF
d_gene: .; v_gene: TRBV7-3; abundance: .; j_gene: TRBJ2-7; CDR3nt: TGTGCCAGCAGCGCGGACCAGCCTCCCTACGAGCAGTACTTC; CDR3aa: CASSADQPPYEQYF
d_gene: TRBD2; v_gene: TRBV27; abundance: many; j_gene: TRBJ2-7; CDR3nt: TGTGCCAGCAGTCTGCTAGCGGGATCCTACGAGCAGTACTTC; CDR3aa: CASSLLAGSYEQYF
d_gene: .; v_gene: TRBV20-1; abundance: few; j_gene: TRBJ1-2; CDR3nt: TGCAGTGCTAGAGACGGGTCGGGTGGCTACACCTTC; CDR3aa: CSARDGSGGYTF
d_gene: .; v_gene: TRBV27; abundance: many; j_gene: TRBJ2-2; CDR3nt: TGTGCCAGCAGTTTATCGGCGAACACCGGGGAGCTGTTTTTT; CDR3aa: CASSLSANTGELFF
d_gene: TRBD1; v_gene: TRBV27; abundance: .; j_gene: TRBJ2-3; CDR3nt: TGTGCCAGCAGTTTCAAGGACAGGACAGATACGCAGTATTTT; CDR3aa: CASSFKDRTDTQYF
d_gene: TRBD2; v_gene: TRBV7-9; abundance: .; j_gene: TRBJ2-1; CDR3nt: TGTGCCAGCAGCTTTCCAAGGACTAGAATGGGCAATGAGCAGTTCTTC; CDR3aa: CASSFPRTRMGNEQFF
d_gene: .; v_gene: TRBV4-3; abundance: .; j_gene: TRBJ1-5; CDR3nt: TGCGCCAGCAGCCAAGTTTCCGGTTTTAATCAGCCCCAGCATTTT; CDR3aa: CASSQVSGFNQPQHF
d_gene: TRBD1; v_gene: TRBV2; abundance: few; j_gene: TRBJ1-1; CDR3nt: TGTGCCAGCAGGGGGACAGGGCTGAACACTGAAGCTTTCTTT; CDR3aa: CASRGTGLNTEAFF
d_gene: .; v_gene: TRBV20-1; abundance: few; j_gene: TRBJ1-1; CDR3nt: TGCAGTGCTAGAGACGCGGACAGTTCCAACACTGAAGCTTTCTTT; CDR3aa: CSARDADSSNTEAFF